This record covers a single T cell receptor beta chain. There is no known antigen for this receptor. Per-base qualities were not stored, and no clone one base away is much larger. Whole blood was collected in K2EDTA tubes by collaborating institutions according to the institutions' own protocols. For TCRbeta analysis, collaborators shipped samples in one of three forms: frozen whole blood, isolated PBMCs, or DNA extracted from either of those sample types. These data belong to a study of blood T cell repertoires in COVID-19 (dated by TCRdb to about 2020). Regarding the research as a whole: Samples from collaborators originated in the United States, Italy and Spain and spanned both the acute and convalescent phases of COVID-19. The prospective study material was composed of cDNA or gDNA derived from T cells, B-cell-depleted T cells, or PBMCs. The dataset comprised deeply sampled blood TCRbeta repertoires from subjects exposed to, actively infected with, or recovered from COVID-19. The repertoires were released in a freely available public database meant as a resource for research on the immune response to SARS-CoV-2. Samples were obtained from the ongoing ImmuneRACE study (first 160 participants) and from 1,254 subjects provided by 6 global collaborators. Nearly every sample came with metadata listing a de-identified subject ID, COVID-19 status, age in years and sex. HLA class I and class II types, where available, came from metadata supplied by the sample provider rather than from assay-based typing.

What the authors observed across the whole study: The amount of clinical and demographic metadata varied by source and participant and was provided uncurated.

The immunoSEQ Assay, a bias-controlled multiplex PCR, was used to amplify TCRbeta CDR3 regions from genomic DNA. The published analysis was carried out like this. The number of nucleated cells in each sample was estimated from the amplification of reference gene primers within the assay. To quantify the absolute abundance of each unique TCRbeta CDR3 rearrangement, sequence reads were collapsed and filtered. For each sample, productive Simpson clonality was calculated as the square root of Simpson's diversity index across productive rearrangements. Here the immuneACCESS table is served through TCRdb, limited to in-frame sequences with V and J called. Missing clones are a known gap in these copies; in checked studies unresolved V genes cover under half, and the rest lacks a known reason. The V and J calls and clone size were taken over from that table, and D and trimming were inferred from the DNA. The sample has 84,000 or so clones on record, 80% of them singletons. The top ten clonotypes cover around 21% of the sample.

CDR1 and CDR2, looked up from the germline V gene, are SGHRS and YFSETQ. At the junction V is shortened by 6 bases and J by 7 bases; bases outside the gene matches: 6. The CDR3 holds 13 amino acids from the cysteine to the phenylalanine. Solely the CDR3 DNA is kept, with 39 bases framed from the first base. Here the chain combines TRBV5-1 and TRBJ2-1, with 8 central nucleotides matching TRBD1. The sequence was obtained from a woman aged 80 or older with acute or convalescent COVID-19. The sample taken for sequencing was peripheral blood. The DNA is as follows: TGCGCCAGCACCGCGACAGGGGTTAATGAGCAGTTCTTC. Translation gives CASTATGVNEQFF. Full variable domain (CDR3 extended with the reference TRBV5-1 and TRBJ2-1 proteins): KAGVTQTPRYLIKTRGQQVTLSCSPISGHRSVSWYQQTPGQGLQFLFEYFSETQRNKGNFPGRFSGRQFSNSRSEMNVSTLELGDSALYLCASTATGVNEQFFGPGTRLTVL.